This T cell receptor beta chain stems from a study of lymphopenia after photon versus proton radiotherapy (dated by TCRdb to about 2019). Describing the broader study: In patients with gastrointestinal tumors who developed high-grade lymphopenia, the study compared the immunological effects of photon radiation therapy with those of proton radiation therapy. The cohort comprised 20 or so patients with gastrointestinal tumors who received either photon or proton therapy and then developed lymphopenia. The study aimed to characterize how the two radiation modalities differ in their impact on the immune system.

Study-wide conclusions, independent of this receptor: Relative stability during treatment was observed in proton-treated patients, whereas loss of naive T cells and TCR diversity and gain of effector/memory populations were observed in photon-treated patients. Across the cohort, a larger post-nadir drop in TCR diversity was inversely correlated with overall survival time among patients who died. After the lymphocyte count nadir, repertoires from photon-treated patients showed oligoclonal expansion, particularly of CD8+ Temra cells, and this expansion drove the decline in diversity. The authors looked at the survival association only in patients who died, and they framed better survival with proton therapy as a possibility rather than a demonstrated result.

The library relied on the immunoSEQ multiplex PCR assay. T cell repertoires were profiled with deep sequencing of rearranged TCR beta loci together with multiparametric flow cytometry. As stored in TCRdb, this immuneACCESS dataset retains in-frame rearrangements with V and J assigned. A fraction of the clones does not appear; measured against another copy, unresolved V genes explain less than half of the discrepancy, and the remainder lacks a known reason. In all, the sample holds roughly 57,000 clones, and around four fifths of those were seen once. Of the sample, about 29% is held by the ten largest clones. Measured from the cysteine to the phenylalanine, the CDR3 is 16 residues long. CDR3 DNA is the only sequence kept; it has 48 bases, read in frame from the first base. Germline trimming amounts to 5 bases on V and 2 bases on J, with 7 as the count of junction bases outside the gene matches. Taken from the germline V gene, the CDR1 and CDR2 loops are SGHAT and FQNNGV.

Note on this clone: What antigen it recognizes has not been identified. Per-nucleotide qualities are absent, and no much larger clonotype sits a single base away.

The sequence is built from TRBV11-2 and TRBJ2-1; 9 middle bases align to TRBD1. The receptor's source is a man over 45 with gastric cancer. The material sequenced was peripheral blood, taken from a patient treated with photon-based radiotherapy. The CDR3 reads as follows: CASSDLGQGPYNEQFF. At the DNA level, the sequence is TGTGCCAGCAGCGATCTCGGACAGGGGCCCTACAATGAGCAGTTCTTC.